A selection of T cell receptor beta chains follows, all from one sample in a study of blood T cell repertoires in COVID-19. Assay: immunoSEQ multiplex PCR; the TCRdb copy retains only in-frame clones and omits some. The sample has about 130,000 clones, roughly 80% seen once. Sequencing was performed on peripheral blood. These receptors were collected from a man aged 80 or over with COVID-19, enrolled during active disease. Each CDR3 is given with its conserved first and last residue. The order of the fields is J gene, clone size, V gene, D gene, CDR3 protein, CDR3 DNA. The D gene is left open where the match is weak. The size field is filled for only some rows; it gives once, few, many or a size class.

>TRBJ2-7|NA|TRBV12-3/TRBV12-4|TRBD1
CASSGQTYEQYF
TGTGCCAGCTCGGGACAGACCTACGAGCAGTACTTC
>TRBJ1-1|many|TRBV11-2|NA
CASSFLGSKAFF
TGTGCCAGCAGCTTTTTGGGGAGCAAAGCTTTCTTT
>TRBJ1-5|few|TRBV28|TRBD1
CASSLPSGQGSNQPQHF
TGTGCCAGCAGTTTACCATCAGGACAGGGGAGCAATCAGCCCCAGCATTTT
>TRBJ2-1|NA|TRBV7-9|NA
CASSSSVGRGSYNEQFF
TGTGCCAGCAGCTCCTCCGTCGGGAGAGGCTCCTACAATGAGCAGTTCTTC
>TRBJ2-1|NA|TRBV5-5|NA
CASSRTGTSNEQFF
TGTGCCAGCAGCCGAACTGGGACTTCGAATGAGCAGTTCTTC
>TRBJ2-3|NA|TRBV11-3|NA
CASSKTASTDTQYF
TGTGCCAGCAGCAAGACAGCTAGCACAGATACGCAGTATTTT
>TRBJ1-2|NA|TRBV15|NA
CATSRVEAVNYGYTF
TGTGCCACCAGCCGGGTCGAAGCTGTTAACTATGGCTACACCTTC
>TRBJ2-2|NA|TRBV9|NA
CASTSPAGTNTGELFF
TGTGCCAGCACCTCCCCGGCAGGGACAAACACCGGGGAGCTGTTTTTT
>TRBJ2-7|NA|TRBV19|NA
CATRDLRGEQYF
TGTGCCACGCGGGACTTAAGGGGCGAGCAGTACTTC
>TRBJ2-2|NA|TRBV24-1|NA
CATSDWGTKNTGELFF
TGTGCCACCAGTGATTGGGGGACAAAGAACACCGGGGAGCTGTTTTTT
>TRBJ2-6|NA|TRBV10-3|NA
CAISESEGRGQSGANVLTF
TGTGCCATCAGTGAGTCAGAGGGGCGGGGGCAATCTGGGGCCAACGTCCTGACTTTC
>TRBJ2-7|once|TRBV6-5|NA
CASSSLGGANIYEQYF
TGTGCCAGCAGTTCATTAGGGGGGGCAAATATCTACGAGCAGTACTTC
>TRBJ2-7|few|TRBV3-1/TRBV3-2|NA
CASSQPPTLTRSYEQYF
TGTGCCAGCAGCCAACCCCCGACCCTCACGAGGTCCTACGAGCAGTACTTC
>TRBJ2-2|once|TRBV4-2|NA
CASSLRGSAGNTGELFF
TGTGCCAGCAGCCTAAGGGGCTCAGCGGGGAACACCGGGGAGCTGTTTTTT
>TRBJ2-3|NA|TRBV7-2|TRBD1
CASSLIDRGASTDTQYF
TGTGCCAGCAGCTTAATAGACAGGGGGGCTAGCACAGATACGCAGTATTTT
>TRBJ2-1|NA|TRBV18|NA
CASSPRTASIHNEQFF
TGTGCCAGCTCACCCCGGACAGCAAGTATCCACAATGAGCAGTTCTTC
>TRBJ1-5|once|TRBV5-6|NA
CASSLYQGQPQHF
TGTGCCAGCAGCTTATACCAGGGTCAGCCCCAGCATTTT
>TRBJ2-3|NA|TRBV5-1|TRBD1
CASSLQTGDKDTQYF
TGCGCCAGCAGCTTACAGACAGGGGATAAAGATACGCAGTATTTT
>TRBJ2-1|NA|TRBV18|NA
CASSPLQGWVNEQFF
TGTGCCAGCTCCCCGCTGCAGGGATGGGTAAATGAGCAGTTCTTC
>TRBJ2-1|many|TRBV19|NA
CASSIQGMGGSEQFF
TGTGCCAGTAGCATACAGGGGATGGGAGGGAGTGAGCAGTTCTTC
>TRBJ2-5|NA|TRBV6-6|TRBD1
CASSRTGGQEIQYF
TGTGCCAGCAGTAGGACAGGGGGACAAGAGATCCAGTACTTC
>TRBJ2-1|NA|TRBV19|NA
CASSIGGRYSYNEQFF
TGTGCCAGTAGTATTGGGGGCAGGTACTCCTACAATGAGCAGTTCTTC
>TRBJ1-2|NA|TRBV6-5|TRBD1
CASSYSRQGAYGYTF
TGTGCCAGCAGTTACTCGCGTCAGGGGGCTTATGGCTACACCTTC
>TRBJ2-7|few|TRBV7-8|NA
CASSLGRIYEQYF
TGTGCCAGCAGCTTAGGGCGGATCTACGAGCAGTACTTC
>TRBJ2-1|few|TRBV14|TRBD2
CASSPGLAGEGSYNEQFF
TGTGCCAGCAGCCCGGGACTAGCGGGAGAAGGCTCCTACAATGAGCAGTTCTTC
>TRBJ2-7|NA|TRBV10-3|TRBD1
CAIMRQGDEQYF
TGTGCCATCATGAGACAGGGGGACGAGCAGTACTTC
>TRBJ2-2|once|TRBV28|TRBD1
CASSFQLGQVMNTGELFF
TGTGCCAGCAGTTTCCAGCTGGGACAGGTCATGAACACCGGGGAGCTGTTTTTT
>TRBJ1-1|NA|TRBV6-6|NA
CASSYSQGLKDTEAFF
TGTGCCAGCAGTTACTCCCAGGGCTTGAAGGACACTGAAGCTTTCTTT
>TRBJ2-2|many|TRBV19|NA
CASSMGVLNTGELFF
TGTGCCAGTAGTATGGGCGTCTTGAACACCGGGGAGCTGTTTTTT
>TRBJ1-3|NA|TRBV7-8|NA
CASSPGGGSPGNTIYF
TGTGCCAGCAGCCCTGGGGGGGGGTCCCCTGGAAACACCATATATTTT
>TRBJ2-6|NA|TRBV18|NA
CASSPYLNDPFSGANVLTF
TGTGCCAGCTCACCATATCTAAACGATCCATTCTCTGGGGCCAACGTCCTGACTTTC
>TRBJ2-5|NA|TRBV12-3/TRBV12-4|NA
CASSFQGETQYF
TGTGCCAGCAGTTTTCAGGGAGAGACCCAGTACTTC
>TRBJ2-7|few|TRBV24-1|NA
CATSDPGSGAYEQYF
TGTGCCACCAGTGACCCAGGTTCGGGAGCCTACGAGCAGTACTTC
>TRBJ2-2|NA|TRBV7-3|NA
CASSSTSTGELFF
TGTGCCAGCAGCTCGACTAGCACCGGGGAGCTGTTTTTT
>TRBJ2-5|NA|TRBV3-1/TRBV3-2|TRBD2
CASSQRLAVQETQYF
TGTGCCAGCAGCCAAAGGCTAGCGGTCCAAGAGACCCAGTACTTC
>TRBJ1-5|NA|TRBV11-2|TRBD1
CASSLGVQGARSNQPQHF
TGTGCCAGCAGCTTAGGGGTACAGGGGGCAAGAAGCAATCAGCCCCAGCATTTT
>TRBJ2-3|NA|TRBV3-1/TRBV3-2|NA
CASSPSAEDTQYF
TGTGCCAGCAGCCCATCAGCGGAAGATACGCAGTATTTT
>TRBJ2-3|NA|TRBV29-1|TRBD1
CSVPGQGASDTQYF
TGCAGCGTGCCGGGACAGGGGGCATCCGATACGCAGTATTTT
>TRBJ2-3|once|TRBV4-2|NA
CASSQDGTDTQYF
TGTGCCAGCAGCCAAGATGGCACGGATACGCAGTATTTT
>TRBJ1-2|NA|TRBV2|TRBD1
CASRTGGADGYTF
TGTGCCAGCAGAACAGGGGGCGCCGATGGCTACACCTTC
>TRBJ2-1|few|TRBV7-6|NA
CASSLEGFNEQFF
TGTGCCAGCAGCTTAGAGGGGTTCAATGAGCAGTTCTTC
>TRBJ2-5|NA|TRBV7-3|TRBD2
CASSSTGTSGETQYF
TGTGCCAGCAGCTCGACCGGGACTAGCGGAGAGACCCAGTACTTC
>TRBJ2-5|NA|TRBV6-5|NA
CARRQGGQETQYF
TGTGCCAGAAGACAGGGAGGACAAGAGACCCAGTACTTC
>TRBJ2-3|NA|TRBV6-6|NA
CASSYSRGDGTDTQYF
TGTGCCAGCAGTTACTCGAGAGGAGATGGCACAGATACGCAGTATTTT